Detailed here is one TCR beta chain. The antigen remains undetermined. Method: immunoSEQ multiplex PCR; TCRdb's copy keeps in-frame clones and lacks some. The table includes about 1.5 million clones, approximately 98% detected once. The data were taken from a study of shared clonotypes between healthy human individuals. The study's findings and limits: Naive CD4 clonotypes were shared across a few donors at about 5.2%. Compared with memory subsets, naive subsets generally had larger estimated richness. Investigators expected sequencing depth to affect clonotype sharing among donors.

The CDR3 totals 13 residues. From germline, CDR1 is SGHNT and CDR2 YENEEA. Trimming cost V 5 bases and J 5 bases, with 12 bases left between them. The V and J genes are TRBV11-3 and TRBJ2-5; D is uncertain. Sequencing was done on a sample of naive CD4+ T cells sorted from blood. Specified subset: CD45RA+ positively selected. The TCR comes from a man aged 25-40 years in good health. The CDR3 nucleotides read TGTGCCAGCAGCGTGTCCCTCTCGGAGACCCAGTACTTC. Translating it yields CASSVSLSETQYF.